The rows below give T cell receptor beta chains drawn from one sample of a study of T cells in Graves' hyperthyroidism and ophthalmopathy. MiXCR was run by TCRdb on the multiplex PCR reads, yielding one entry per CDR3 protein. The table has nearly 750,000 distinct CDR3 sequences, 30% to 40% seen once; the top ten hold roughly 30%. The sample taken for sequencing was blood. These receptors originate from a woman aged 40 to 55 with Graves' hyperthyroidism. CDR3s include the opening cysteine and the closing phenylalanine or tryptophan. D genes are given only for firm matches. Part of the rows lack a size; the others show once, few, many or a class for expanded clones.

TRBJ2-2 TRBV5-1 . few TGCGCCAGCAGCAATACTCTGAACACCGGGGAGCTGTTTTTT CASSNTLNTGELFF
TRBJ1-5 TRBV2 . . TGTGCCAGCTTTTCGGATAGCAATCAGCCCCAGCATTTT CASFSDSNQPQHF
TRBJ2-7 TRBV20-1 TRBD2 few TGCAGTGCTAGATTCCCCCGGGAGGGGGACGAGCAGTACTTC CSARFPREGDEQYF
TRBJ2-7 TRBV11-2 . . TGTGCCAGCAGCTTAGATCCCCGACCCAGCAGTTTCGGGCTAGCGGACAGCTACGAGCAGTACTTC CASSLDPRPSSFGLADSYEQYF
TRBJ1-2 TRBV7-2 . . TGTGCCAGCAGCTTGGGGCAGAGAACCAACTATGGCTACACCTTC CASSLGQRTNYGYTF
TRBJ1-2 TRBV20-1 . many TGCAGTGGATCGTCAGACTATGGCTACACCTTC CSGSSDYGYTF
TRBJ2-7 TRBV7-8 . many TGTGCCAGCAGCTCCCCAGGGCAGAACGAGCAGTACTTC CASSSPGQNEQYF
TRBJ1-2 TRBV2 . many TGTGCCAGCAGTGAAGGGCCGCTTTATAACTATGGCTACACCTTC CASSEGPLYNYGYTF
TRBJ1-4 TRBV12-3/TRBV12-4 . few TGTGCCAGCAGTCGGACAGCCTCAACTAATGAAAAACTGTTTTTT CASSRTASTNEKLFF
TRBJ1-1 TRBV7-6 . many TGTGCCAGCAGCTTACAGGCCATGAACACTGAAGCTTTCTTT CASSLQAMNTEAFF
TRBJ1-6 TRBV9 . few TGTGCCAGCAGCCCCGACCCAGTCGGGGATTCACCCCTCCACTTT CASSPDPVGDSPLHF
TRBJ1-4 TRBV12-3/TRBV12-4 . many TGTGCCAGCAGTAGGACGGAAAAACTGTTTTTT CASSRTEKLFF
TRBJ1-3 TRBV7-2 . few TGTGCCAGCAGCTTGGGACCTACGGGGGTCTCTGGAAACACCATATATTTT CASSLGPTGVSGNTIYF
TRBJ1-5 TRBV2 TRBD1 few TGTGCCAGCAGGGACAGGTCGCCCTTTCAGCCCCAGCATTTT CASRDRSPFQPQHF
TRBJ1-1 TRBV24-1 TRBD1 few TGTGCCAGCAGTATCTCGGGACAGACCTTTTTGAACACTGAAGCTTTCTTT CASSISGQTFLNTEAFF
TRBJ1-5 TRBV7-9 TRBD1 . TGTGCCAGCAGCTTTGGGGACAGGGCGCAGCCCCAGCATTTT CASSFGDRAQPQHF
TRBJ2-7 TRBV25-1 TRBD1 few TGTGCCAGCAGTGATCCGGGACAGAGACCCTACGAGCAGTACTTC CASSDPGQRPYEQYF
TRBJ1-2 TRBV9 . few TGTGCCAGCAGCGCCCCCGGGGGCAACTATGGCTACACCTTC CASSAPGGNYGYTF
TRBJ1-3 TRBV4-3 TRBD1 . TGCGCCAGCAGCCATGAGCAGGGCCAAGGGGGCGGAAACACCATATATTTT CASSHEQGQGGGNTIYF
TRBJ1-1 TRBV29-1 . many TGCAGCGTTAATCAGGGGAAGAACACTGAAGCTTTCTTT CSVNQGKNTEAFF
TRBJ2-7 TRBV20-1 . . TGCAGTGCCTACCCGCGGGACGGTTCCTACGAGCAGTACTTC CSAYPRDGSYEQYF
TRBJ2-7 TRBV10-3 TRBD1 . TGTGCCATCAGTTCCGACAGGGGCTATAGCTCCTACGAGCAGTACTTC CAISSDRGYSSYEQYF
TRBJ2-7 TRBV11-2 . . TGTGCCAGCAGTCCAGGATACTCCTACGAGCAGTACTTC CASSPGYSYEQYF
TRBJ1-1 TRBV2 . . TGTGCCAGCAGATCGACACTTTTGGAGACTGAAGCTTTCTTT CASRSTLLETEAFF
TRBJ2-7 TRBV10-3 . few TGTGCCATCAGTGATCTAGGGGGGGATGAGCAGTACTTC CAISDLGGDEQYF
TRBJ1-6 TRBV19 . . TGTGCCAGTAGTATAGTAGGGTCACCGGGCAGTTCACCCCTCCACTTT CASSIVGSPGSSPLHF
TRBJ2-7 TRBV2 TRBD2 few TGTGCCAGCGAATTAGCGGGAGTTGCCTACGAGCAGTACTTC CASELAGVAYEQYF
TRBJ1-4 TRBV24-1 TRBD1 . TGTGCCACCAGTCCCTCGGCCGGGACAGGGGACGAAAAACTGTTTTTT CATSPSAGTGDEKLFF
TRBJ2-7 TRBV7-9 . . TGTGCCAGCAGCCAGGGGTCTACGGTCCCAGCAAGCGAGCAGTACTTC CASSQGSTVPASEQYF
TRBJ1-2 TRBV20-1 . few TGCAGTGCTAGGTGGGAGCTTCACTATGGCTACACCTTC CSARWELHYGYTF
TRBJ2-7 TRBV7-9 . . TGCGCCAGCAGCCCAGACCGGGCCGGCGAGCAGCACTTC CASSPDRAGEQHF
TRBJ2-1 TRBV29-1 . . TGCAGCGTTGGTGAAGGGCACTACAATGAGCAGTTCTTC CSVGEGHYNEQFF
TRBJ2-7 TRBV12-3/TRBV12-4 TRBD1 few TGTGCCAGCAGTTTACTAGGGGGCGCTACCTACGAGCAGTACTTC CASSLLGGATYEQYF
TRBJ1-3 TRBV19 . many TGTGCCAGTACCCTGGTACGAGGAAACACCATATATTTT CASTLVRGNTIYF
TRBJ2-5 TRBV7-9 . once TGTGCCAGCAGCCGACGATCTACAGGAGGGACCCAGTACTTC CASSRRSTGGTQYF
TRBJ1-3 TRBV14 TRBD1 few TGTGCCAGCAGCCAAGGGGCAGGGGGTGGAAACACCATATATTTT CASSQGAGGGNTIYF
TRBJ2-7 TRBV7-8 TRBD1 many TGTGCCAGCGCGGGACAGGGACGGGAGCAGTACTTC CASAGQGREQYF
TRBJ2-5 TRBV20-1 TRBD2 many TGCAGTGCTAGAGGTGCGGGGGGAACGGAAGAGACCCAGTACTTC CSARGAGGTEETQYF
TRBJ2-7 TRBV6-1 . . TGTGCCAGCAGTCCACCGGGACTCGGCTACGAGCAGTACTTC CASSPPGLGYEQYF
TRBJ1-2 TRBV6-5 TRBD1 few TGTGCCAGCAGAGACCGTTGGGACAGGGATTTGTATGGCTACACCTTC CASRDRWDRDLYGYTF
TRBJ2-7 TRBV6-2/TRBV6-3 . . TGTGCCAGCAGTCTCCAGACAGTTAGATCTGAGCAGTACTTC CASSLQTVRSEQYF
TRBJ1-1 TRBV12-3/TRBV12-4 TRBD1 . TGTGCCAGCAGTTTGTCAGGGGGCTGGGACACTGAAGTTTTCTTT CASSLSGGWDTEVFF
TRBJ2-6 TRBV5-5 TRBD1 . TGTGCCAGCAGGTTGACAGGGGGGAGCGTCCTGACTTTC CASRLTGGSVLTF
TRBJ2-7 TRBV7-2 . . TGTGCCAGCAGCACGCGACGGGGAGCCTACGAGCAGTACTTC CASSTRRGAYEQYF
TRBJ1-4 TRBV29-1 . many TGCAGCGTTGCAAGTTCCGGGGAAAAACTGTTTTTT CSVASSGEKLFF
TRBJ1-3 TRBV12-3/TRBV12-4 . . TGTGCCAGCAGTGAAATCCGGACCTCTGGAAACACCATATATTTT CASSEIRTSGNTIYF
TRBJ1-1 TRBV12-3/TRBV12-4 TRBD1 . TGTGCCAGCAGCCGATCACAGGGGGCGGGCACTGAAGCTTTCTTT CASSRSQGAGTEAFF